Given below is one TCR beta chain in context. cDNA came from 0.5 to 1 ug RNA primed by random hexamers. Multiplex PCR with immunoSEQ amplified the TCR beta CDR3 across 54 Vbeta and 13 Jbeta. TCRdb processed the immunoSEQ multiplex PCR reads anew with MiXCR; each CDR3 protein has one entry. The table has approximately 180,000 distinct CDR3 sequences, almost 96% seen once. The CDR3 is made up of 13 amino acids. Germline CDR1 reads GTSNPN; CDR2 reads SVGIG (reference sequence). Trimming cost V 3 bases and J 5 bases; bases outside gene matches: 3. Sequencing of TCR beta drew on CD8+ and CD4+ T cells from blood. The multiple sclerosis controls comprised treatment-naive patients whose relapsing-remitting disease was stable or active. TEMRA cells underwent FACS enrichment and CD8+ and CD4+ T cells underwent negative isolation. The sample is drawn from a study of CD8 T cells in Susac syndrome.

The clonotype comes from a human donor with multiple sclerosis. The J gene is TRBJ2-1, the V gene TRBV30; the match to TRBD1 covers 8 bases. Sequencing input: CD4+ T cells from PBMCs. DNA for the CDR3: TGTGCCTGGAGCAGGGGGCTCAACAATGAGCAGTTCTTC. Amino acids: CAWSRGLNNEQFF.